This T cell receptor (beta chain) was captured by sequencing in a study of tumor and adjacent non-tumor tissue in lung cancer. As concerns this clonotype: Its antigen is not identified.

Trimming pared 5 bases from V and 3 bases from J, leaving 20 bases between. The CDR3 length is 17 residues. Germline loops: CDR1 SGHAT, CDR2 FQNNGV. A modified ARM-PCR protocol with three rounds of nested PCR amplified TCRbeta. TCRdb recomputed calls from the multiplex PCR reads with MiXCR, one row per CDR3 protein. The profile shows more than 85,000 distinct CDR3 sequences, over 55% of them singletons. The template was RNA from unsorted bulk tissue. Distant lung tissue was collected more than 3 cm away from the tumor edge. Study-wide points: Significantly higher TCR diversity was found in tumor than normal lung.

The V call is TRBV11-2, the J call TRBJ2-4; tentatively, D is TRBD1 (5 bases). The source material was distant non-tumor lung tissue. The source of this sequence is a man aged 60-69 years with non-small cell lung cancer. The CDR3 sequence is CASSRDISGIGKNIQYF. For the CDR3, the DNA is TGTGCCAGCAGCCGTGATATCTCAGGGATTGGCAAAAACATTCAGTACTTC.